This T cell receptor beta chain was sequenced for a study of cytomegalovirus exposure and HLA in healthy donors. Study conclusions and caveats: A few chains linked to CMV were shown in vitro to be specific for CMV antigens. In a later analysis, HLA-associated beta chains showed higher expansion and lower generation probabilities than comparable chains.

With respect to this clone: Its antigen is currently unknown.

Germline V gene lookup returns CDR1 SGDLS and CDR2 YYNGEE. The CDR3 has 17 residues. V was trimmed by 0 bases and J by 3 bases, leaving 13 bases between them. In the PCR, 60 Vbeta and 13 Jbeta primers were used. Authors' processing steps: A follow-up analysis tallied approximately 85 million unique TCR beta chains, roughly 11 million shared. Sequencing used immunoSEQ multiplex PCR; TCRdb keeps in-frame clones, though not all of them. V, J and clone size were drawn from that table, and D and trimming were deduced from the DNA. Here the sample spans 90,000 or so clones, nearly 70% being singletons. The chain carries TRBV9 and TRBJ1-6; D is perhaps TRBD1 (6 bases). Sequences were obtained from PBMCs. The sequence was collected from a man over 45 in good health and CMV-seronegative. CDR3 nucleotides: TGTGCCAGCAGCGTAGATGCGGGGGGACACTATAATTCACCCCTCCACTTT. Translating gives CASSVDAGGHYNSPLHF.